These 6 T cell receptor beta chains were all obtained from the same sample, sequenced in a study of early T cells in non-severe SARS-CoV-2 infection. TCRdb called the 5' RACE reads again in MiXCR, with one record for every CDR3 protein. The sample holds around 19,000 distinct CDR3 sequences, 4.8% seen once. Sequences were obtained from whole blood. These receptor sequences come from an adult who was a healthcare worker with PCR-confirmed SARS-CoV-2 infection or an uninfected control (not recorded which).

The chain is built from TRBV7-9 and TRBJ1-2, with D perhaps TRBD1 (5 bases). V lost 1 base, J lost 5 bases, and 14 bases lay in between. The CDR3 sequence is 15 residues long. The germline CDR1 and CDR2 sequences are SEHNR and FQNEAQ (reference sequence). CDR3 amino acids: CASSLGNRQTYGYTF. Written as DNA, the CDR3 is TGTGCCAGCAGCTTAGGGAACAGGCAAACATATGGCTACACCTTC.

This clonotype has a handful of counts. The chain joins TRBV29-1 to TRBJ2-1; TRBD2 matches 9 bases. This CDR3 has 15 amino acids. The V gene's germline CDR1 is SQVTM and CDR2 ANQGSEA. Trimming took 4 bases from V and 4 from J; bases not matched to a gene: 8. CDR3 residues: CSVADPSGRYNEQFF. As DNA, the CDR3 is TGCAGCGTTGCAGATCCAAGCGGGAGGTACAATGAGCAGTTCTTC.

The sample holds many counts of this clonotype. This chain joins TRBV28 and TRBJ2-7; 8 bases agree with TRBD1. The trim removed 6 bases at V and 2 bases at J, leaving 6 bases unmatched. CDR3 length: 14 residues. Germline CDR1 is MDHEN and CDR2 is SYDVKM. The CDR3 region has the DNA TGTGCCAGCAGACCTGGGGGACAGGCCTACGAGCAGTACTTC. It encodes CASRPGGQAYEQYF. The full variable domain, with the rest looked up from reference TRBV28 and TRBJ2-7, is DVKVTQSSRYLVKRTGEKVFLECVQDMDHENMFWYRQDPGLGLRLIYFSYDVKMKEKGDIPEGYSVSREKKERFSLILESASTNQTSMYLCASRPGGQAYEQYFGPGTRLTVT.

Many counts were recorded for this clonotype. The J gene is TRBJ2-5, the V gene TRBV11-2; 9 bases match TRBD1. The CDR3 is made up of 15 amino acids. The V gene end was trimmed by 4 bases and the J gene end by 2 bases; junction bases not matched to a gene: 5. Germline lookup yields CDR1 SGHAT and CDR2 FQNNGV. The CDR3 nucleotides are TGTGCCAGCAGCTCTCCCGGGACAGGGCAAGAGACCCAGTACTTC. This encodes CASSSPGTGQETQYF.

This clonotype has at least ten counts. The genes are TRBV10-3 and TRBJ2-1, with D uncertain. Germline values: CDR1 ENHRY, CDR2 SYGVKD. The CDR3 totals 12 residues. V was cut by 2 bases and J by 5 bases, with 4 bases left in between. DNA for the CDR3: TGTGCCATCAGTGAGGGAAACAATGAGCAGTTCTTC. Encoded protein: CAISEGNNEQFF.

This clonotype was seen repeatedly, ten times or more. This sequence joins TRBV11-2 and TRBJ2-3, with D perhaps matching TRBD1 (6 bases). Germline V CDR1 and CDR2: SGHAT, FQNNGV. Trimming removed 2 bases from V and 3 bases from J, with 12 bases in between. The CDR3 is 15 amino acids. Here the CDR3 reads CASSLLGQSTDTQYF. The CDR3, as DNA: TGTGCCAGCAGCTTACTTGGACAGTCGACAGATACGCAGTATTTT.